The rows below give T cell receptor beta chains drawn from one sample of a study of blood T cells in healthy people across ages. MiXCR, applied by TCRdb to the 5' RACE reads, yields one record per CDR3 protein. The data contain almost 1 million distinct CDR3 sequences, roughly 51% of them singletons. Sequencing was carried out using blood. Every receptor here comes from a woman aged 55 to 70 in good health. The conserved cysteine and the conserved F or W are not part of the CDR3 here. The order of the fields is V gene, J gene, D gene, CDR3 protein. A D gene is named only where the DNA matches it firmly.

V: TRBV20-1; J: TRBJ2-4; D: NA; CDR3: SASRFLHGRGEQY
V: TRBV29-1; J: TRBJ2-4; D: NA; CDR3: SALERGELIQY
V: TRBV7-2; J: TRBJ2-5; D: NA; CDR3: ASRADGGTETQY
V: TRBV28; J: TRBJ1-3; D: NA; CDR3: ASSSTVPGNTIY
V: TRBV6-5; J: TRBJ2-1; D: TRBD1; CDR3: ASSYGGQGYVEQF
V: TRBV5-8; J: TRBJ1-2; D: NA; CDR3: ASSLRAVAYGYT
V: TRBV5-1; J: TRBJ2-1; D: TRBD2; CDR3: ASSRHTSGSSNEQF
V: TRBV4-2; J: TRBJ2-3; D: TRBD1; CDR3: ASSQGDRATDTQY
V: TRBV20-1; J: TRBJ1-2; D: TRBD1; CDR3: SAPETGRGGYT
V: TRBV20-1; J: TRBJ2-3; D: TRBD2; CDR3: SARADTSGRAWTDTQY
V: TRBV6-5; J: TRBJ2-5; D: TRBD1; CDR3: ASRVTGVARETQY
V: TRBV5-4; J: TRBJ1-2; D: NA; CDR3: ASSATEYGYT
V: TRBV28; J: TRBJ2-7; D: NA; CDR3: ASSQAGTTSYEQY
V: TRBV29-1; J: TRBJ2-1; D: TRBD1; CDR3: SVDLGRTGGNEQF
V: TRBV5-1; J: TRBJ2-6; D: TRBD2; CDR3: ASSSWEGVSGANVLT
V: TRBV3-1; J: TRBJ2-7; D: TRBD1; CDR3: ASSQDRGLYEQY
V: TRBV7-2; J: TRBJ2-3; D: NA; CDR3: ASSPRRGGYTGTQY
V: TRBV10-3; J: TRBJ2-5; D: TRBD2; CDR3: AIRGGLEETQY
V: TRBV6-1; J: TRBJ1-2; D: NA; CDR3: ASSEARERGYT
V: TRBV18; J: TRBJ2-5; D: NA; CDR3: ASSRRQDVQETQY
V: TRBV12-3/TRBV12-4; J: NA; D: NA; CDR3: ASSLGDKYEQY
V: TRBV16; J: TRBJ2-1; D: NA; CDR3: ASSQLLGGPWDEQF
V: TRBV20-1; J: NA; D: NA; CDR3: SAAGWETQY
V: TRBV28; J: TRBJ1-1; D: NA; CDR3: ASRPLDHAAF
V: TRBV6-2/TRBV6-3; J: TRBJ2-1; D: NA; CDR3: ASRFRVYNEQF
V: TRBV4-2; J: TRBJ1-4; D: NA; CDR3: ASSPPRGNEKLF
V: TRBV14; J: TRBJ2-7; D: NA; CDR3: ASSQAGQRTLGEQY